A single sample gave rise to the 17 T cell receptor beta chains below, sequenced in a study of T cell responses to AZD1222 COVID-19 vaccine. Assay: immunoSEQ multiplex PCR; the TCRdb copy retains only in-frame clones and omits some. In the table there are approximately 70,000 clones, over 60% of which are singletons. Sequenced here: peripheral blood, sampled 28 days after the second AZD1222 dose. These receptors were collected from an adult who received the AZD1222 COVID-19 vaccine.

The V call is TRBV7-6, the J call TRBJ1-6; 10 positions agree with TRBD1. This CDR3 contains 19 residues. Germline V CDR1 and CDR2: SGHVS, FNYEAQ. V lost 5 bases and J lost 5; bases outside the gene matches: 15. The CDR3 is CASSRSPGTGEGDNSPLHF. For the CDR3, the DNA is TGTGCCAGCAGCCGAAGTCCCGGGACAGGGGAGGGGGATAATTCACCCCTCCACTTT.

This clone has more than one count but fewer than ten. This chain joins TRBV28 and TRBJ1-1; weak D call: TRBD1 (5 bases). Germline V gene lookup returns CDR1 MDHEN and CDR2 SYDVKM. V dropped 2 bases and J dropped 0 bases, with 10 bases sitting between them. The CDR3 spans 15 residues. CDR3 DNA: TGTGCCAGCAGTTTAGGGGCAGACATGAACACTGAAGCTTTCTTT. It encodes CASSLGADMNTEAFF.

This clone was seen a few times. This rearrangement joins TRBV7-2 to TRBJ1-5; D not certain. From germline, CDR1 is SGHTA and CDR2 FQGNSA. The CDR3 is 13 amino acids. V gave up 4 bases and J gave up 5 bases, with 9 bases separating them. This CDR3 is CASSSELDQPQHF. The CDR3 DNA sequence: TGTGCCAGCAGCTCGGAATTGGATCAGCCCCAGCATTTT.

The genes are TRBV4-1 and TRBJ2-3; a weak D match, TRBD1 (5 bases). Germline CDR1 reads MGHRA; CDR2 reads YSYEKL. V dropped 1 base and J dropped 5 bases, with 10 bases sitting between them. CDR3 length: 14 residues. This chain's CDR3 is CASSQGQGGDTQYF. For the CDR3, the DNA is TGCGCCAGCAGCCAAGGGCAGGGTGGAGATACGCAGTATTTT.

This clone was counted a few times. The chain employs TRBV24-1 and TRBJ2-3, with 8 bases aligning to TRBD2. The junction had 9 bases not matched to a gene; V was cut back by 5 bases and J by 0 bases. This CDR3 region has 17 residues. Germline V gene lookup returns CDR1 KGHDR and CDR2 SFDVKD. The CDR3 spells CATSAPEAGGSTDTQYF. In DNA form, the CDR3 reads TGTGCCACCAGTGCCCCGGAGGCGGGGGGCAGCACAGATACGCAGTATTTT.

The CDR3 here is CASSQLGAGDEQFF. The CDR3 bases are TGCGCCAGCAGCCAACTTGGAGCGGGGGATGAGCAGTTCTTC. V is TRBV4-3 and J is TRBJ2-1; TRBD2 aligns across 8 bases. The CDR3 loop spans 14 amino acids. From germline, CDR1 is LGHNA and CDR2 YSLEER. The J segment lost 8 bases and the V segment lost 2 bases, leaving 5 bases of the junction unmatched.

The chain has TRBV4-1 and TRBJ2-3, with 9 bases identical to TRBD1. The CDR3 runs to 17 residues. Germline V gives CDR1 MGHRA, CDR2 YSYEKL. With 1 base clipped from V and 3 bases from J, the junction kept 8 bases outside the gene matches. The CDR3 coding sequence is TGCGCCAGCAGCCAAGTTACCGCCGGACAGGGGACAGATACGCAGTATTTT. Its protein is CASSQVTAGQGTDTQYF.

The chain has TRBV7-2 and TRBJ1-3; weak D call: TRBD1 (6 bases). The CDR3 is 16 amino acids. CDR1 is SGHTA and CDR2 is FQGNSA in the germline V gene. V was trimmed by 1 base and J by 4 bases, leaving 14 bases between them. The CDR3 region is CASSLGIPGAGNTIYF. The CDR3 DNA follows: TGTGCCAGCAGCTTAGGCATCCCAGGGGCCGGAAACACCATATATTTT.

V gene TRBV5-5 combines with J gene TRBJ2-5, with no clear D. The CDR3 extends over 14 amino acids. Between the trimmed V and J ends, which lost 5 bases and 5 bases, there was a span of 16 bases. Looked up from germline, CDR1 is SGHKS and CDR2 is YYEKEE (reference sequence). CDR3 sequence: CASSLDATWETQYF. The CDR3, as DNA: TGTGCCAGCAGTCTTGACGCTACATGGGAGACCCAGTACTTC. The full variable domain, in which reference TRBV5-5 and TRBJ2-5 provide the parts outside the CDR3, is DAGVTQSPTHLIKTRGQQVTLRCSPISGHKSVSWYQQVLGQGPQFIFQYYEKEERGRGNFPDRFSARQFPNYSSELNVNALLLGDSALYLCASSLDATWETQYFGPGTRLLVL.

The chain links TRBV2 to TRBJ2-1; 7 nucleotides match TRBD1. The length of the CDR3 is 15 residues. The J segment lost 0 bases and the V segment lost 9 bases, leaving 8 bases of the junction unmatched. The germline gives CDR1 SNHLY, CDR2 FYNNEI. CDR3 loop: CASRLTGSSYNEQFF. The CDR3 nucleotides read TGTGCCAGTCGACTGACAGGGAGCTCCTACAATGAGCAGTTCTTC.

This clone was observed a handful of times. This chain connects TRBV9 to TRBJ1-3; D remains unclear. CDR3 length: 18 amino acids. Deletions cut 3 bases from V and 0 bases from J, with 19 bases between. CDR1 and CDR2 from the germline V gene are SGDLS and YYNGEE. In DNA form, the CDR3 reads TGTGCCAGCAGCGCCCTGTTGGACCCTTCTTTCTCTGGAAACACCATATATTTT. Encoded protein: CASSALLDPSFSGNTIYF.

The DNA of the CDR3 is TGTGCCAGCAGTGATGACAGCCTGAATGAAAAACTGTTTTTT. Amino acids: CASSDDSLNEKLFF. The chain uses TRBV6-1 and TRBJ1-4; tentative D call: TRBD1 (5 bases). V was cut by 3 bases and J by 5 bases, with 10 bases left in between. The CDR3 is 14 residues long. Germline V gene data show CDR1 as MNHNS and CDR2 as SASEGT.

The J gene is TRBJ2-1, the V gene TRBV6-4, with D perhaps TRBD1 or TRBD2 (5 bases each). V was clipped by 4 bases and J by 4 bases, with 14 bases between them. This CDR3 is 15 amino acids long. Germline CDR1 is MRHNA and CDR2 is SNTAGT. CDR3 loop: CASSARDGEYNEQFF. The CDR3 DNA reads as TGTGCCAGCAGTGCCCGGGACGGAGAATACAATGAGCAGTTCTTC.

The chain links TRBV7-2 to TRBJ2-1; no firm D call. CDR3 size: 11 residues. Germline assignment: CDR1 SGHTA and CDR2 FQGNSA. V gave up 5 bases and J gave up 7 bases, with 6 bases separating them. DNA of the CDR3: TGTGCCAGCAGCCCGGTTAATGAGCAGTTCTTC. It encodes CASSPVNEQFF.

There are a few counts of this clone. The rearrangement uses TRBV11-3 and TRBJ2-7; D uncertain. The CDR3 length is 14 residues. Trimming shortened V by 5 bases and J by 6 bases, and 17 bases separated the two germline ends. Germline loops: CDR1 SGHNT, CDR2 YENEEA. CDR3 nucleotides: TGTGCCAGCAGCCCCGGCGGTGTTCTGGGCGAGCAGTACTTC. Its translation: CASSPGGVLGEQYF.

The genes are TRBV5-4 and TRBJ2-3; 8 nucleotides align to TRBD2. Trimming cost V 6 bases and J 3 bases; bases outside gene matches: 12. CDR3 length: 16 residues. Germline V gives CDR1 SGHNT, CDR2 YYREEE (reference sequence). The CDR3 nucleotides are TGTGCCAGCACGGGACGGGGGGGCCTCGGGACAGATACGCAGTATTTT. Protein sequence: CASTGRGGLGTDTQYF.

V and J are TRBV7-2 and TRBJ1-2; TRBD1 matches 8 bases. The CDR3 has 13 amino acids. The germline gives CDR1 SGHTA, CDR2 FQGNSA. Germline trimming cut 0 bases from V and 6 bases from J; bases unmatched to any gene: 0. The CDR3 nucleotides read TGTGCCAGCAGCTTAGCGACAGGGGATGGCTACACCTTC. Translation: CASSLATGDGYTF.